This is a list of T cell receptor beta chains from one sample in a study of shared clonotypes between healthy human individuals. The method was immunoSEQ multiplex PCR; TCRdb's version includes in-frame clones alone and lacks a portion of them. The table has roughly 2.4 million clones, almost 96% seen once. The sequencing sample was made of naive CD4+ T cells sorted from blood. These receptors all come from a man between 18 and 35 years old in good health. The CDR3 runs from the conserved cysteine through the conserved F or W. The order of the fields is D gene, clone size, V gene, J gene, CDR3 protein, CDR3 DNA. The D gene is left open where the match is weak. Size values are once, few and many counts, or a class for expanded clones, and some rows have none.

.	.	TRBV28	TRBJ1-3	CATHPSAGNTIYF	TGTGCCACCCACCCATCCGCTGGAAACACCATATATTTT
.	once	TRBV18	TRBJ1-5	CASSPTESNQPQHF	TGTGCCAGCTCACCAACAGAAAGCAATCAGCCCCAGCATTTT
.	.	TRBV2	TRBJ1-2	CASSEFGVRVEGYTF	TGTGCCAGCAGTGAATTTGGGGTTAGAGTTGAGGGCTACACCTTC
.	.	TRBV11-3	TRBJ2-7	CASRGTALKVHLEQYF	TGTGCCAGCAGAGGGACGGCCCTTAAGGTTCACCTCGAGCAGTACTTC
.	.	TRBV4-2	TRBJ2-5	CASSQDVGTGETQYF	TGTGCCAGCAGCCAAGACGTGGGCACGGGGGAGACCCAGTACTTC
.	.	TRBV6-1	TRBJ1-5	CASSSPRVGNQPQHF	TGTGCCAGCAGCTCCCCTCGGGTCGGCAATCAGCCCCAGCATTTT
.	.	TRBV11-2	TRBJ1-2	CASSPRTAYGYTF	TGTGCCAGCAGCCCCCGGACAGCCTATGGCTACACCTTC
.	.	TRBV10-3	TRBJ2-1	CAISESSASKEQFF	TGTGCCATCAGTGAGTCCTCGGCTAGTAAAGAGCAGTTCTTC
TRBD1	.	TRBV29-1	TRBJ1-1	CSVTPGTGNTEAFF	TGCAGCGTCACTCCCGGGACAGGGAACACTGAAGCTTTCTTT
TRBD1	.	TRBV5-5	TRBJ1-5	CASSLPGTGTQPQHF	TGTGCCAGCAGCTTGCCCGGGACAGGGACTCAGCCCCAGCATTTT